The 28 T cell receptor beta chains presented below share a single source sample, sequenced in a study of blood T cell repertoires in COVID-19. Sequencing used immunoSEQ multiplex PCR; TCRdb keeps in-frame clones, though not all of them. The repertoire has roughly 160,000 clones, around 84% of them found once; the top ten carry over 2%. Source material: peripheral blood. The source of these receptors is a woman of 80 years or more with COVID-19, enrolled during active disease.

The chain has TRBV6-5 and TRBJ1-1, with 8 positions matching TRBD1. J was trimmed by 1 base and V by 0 bases; bases with no gene match: 1. CDR1 is MNHEY and CDR2 is SVGAGI in the germline V gene. This CDR3 is built from 15 residues. In DNA form, the CDR3 reads TGTGCCAGCAGTTACTCGACAGGGGCGAACACTGAAGCTTTCTTT. As protein: CASSYSTGANTEAFF.

DNA of the CDR3: TGCGCCAGCAGCCAAGGTCTGGGGCTCCGCACAGATACGCAGTATTTT. Its protein product is CASSQGLGLRTDTQYF. The rearrangement joins TRBV4-1 to TRBJ2-3, with a weak D call TRBD1 (5 bases). Germline V lookup: CDR1 MGHRA, CDR2 YSYEKL. This CDR3 is 16 amino acids long. The V gene lost 1 base and the J gene lost 1 base, with 12 bases spanning the gap.

This sequence joins TRBV27 and TRBJ2-5; no definite D call. V was pared by 8 bases and J by 0 bases, with 16 bases between. The germline gives CDR1 MNHEY, CDR2 SMNVEV (reference sequence). The CDR3 sequence is 15 residues long. As DNA, the CDR3 is TGTGCCAGCGGCTCTCTCTCTAGGTACCAAGAGACCCAGTACTTC. Protein sequence: CASGSLSRYQETQYF.

The V gene is TRBV7-2, the J gene TRBJ2-5; D not resolved. V was clipped by 1 base and J by 2 bases, with 5 bases between them. The CDR3 covers 13 residues. Germline V gene sequence: CDR1 SGHTA, CDR2 FQGNSA. This chain's CDR3 is CASSLVPQETQYF. DNA of the CDR3: TGTGCCAGCAGCTTAGTCCCTCAAGAGACCCAGTACTTC.

The rearrangement links TRBV5-5 to TRBJ1-4, with 8 nucleotides matching TRBD1. After removal of 2 bases from V and 7 bases from J, the junction contained 1 base not matched to a gene. In germline, CDR1 is SGHKS, CDR2 YYEKEE (reference sequence). The length of the CDR3 is 13 residues. CDR3 in amino acids: CASSFGQGEKLFF. The CDR3, as DNA: TGTGCCAGCAGCTTCGGACAGGGTGAAAAACTGTTTTTT.

This clone was detected a few times. V and J are TRBV28 and TRBJ1-6; 8 positions agree with TRBD1. The ends lost 8 bases at V and 9 bases at J; junction bases unmatched: 12. Germline-derived CDR1 and CDR2 are MDHEN and SYDVKM. The length of the CDR3 is 15 residues. The DNA of the CDR3 is TGTGCCAGCCAAATGGACAGGGTAGGGAGTTCACCCCTCCACTTT. It translates to CASQMDRVGSSPLHF.

The chain carries TRBV7-3 and TRBJ2-1, with 9 bases matching TRBD1. Looked up from germline, CDR1 is SGHTA and CDR2 is FQGTGA. Trimming removed 2 bases from V and 7 bases from J; junction bases left unmatched: 6. This CDR3 is built from 15 residues. The CDR3 DNA is TGTGCCAGCAGCTTAGGTTTACAGGGGGCAAATGAGCAGTTCTTC. As protein: CASSLGLQGANEQFF.

The chain employs TRBV18 and TRBJ2-7, with D possibly TRBD1 on 5 matching bases. CDR3 length: 15 amino acids. Germline CDR1 KGHSH, CDR2 LQKENI. V lost 1 base and J lost 3, with 13 bases in between. In DNA form, the CDR3 reads TGTGCCAGCTCACCACGGTCGGACACCTTCTACGAGCAGTACTTC. Translated, it gives CASSPRSDTFYEQYF.

V is TRBV18 and J is TRBJ1-1; weak D call: TRBD1 (6 bases). This CDR3 has 15 amino acids. Per the germline V gene, CDR1 is KGHSH and CDR2 is LQKENI. Trimming cost V 2 bases and J 0 bases, with 10 bases left between them. DNA for the CDR3: TGTGCCAGCTCACCAGGACAGTTACTGAACACTGAAGCTTTCTTT. It codes for CASSPGQLLNTEAFF.

The chain couples TRBV27 to TRBJ1-1; a weak D match, TRBD1 (6 bases). The CDR3 totals 14 residues. V dropped 3 bases and J dropped 5 bases, with 13 bases sitting between them. Germline V CDR1 and CDR2: MNHEY, SMNVEV (reference sequence). The CDR3, as DNA: TGTGCCAGCAGTTTGGGCAGGGGTGATACTGAAGCTTTCTTT. Its translation: CASSLGRGDTEAFF.

This chain links TRBV28 with TRBJ1-3, with a tentative D call TRBD1 (6 bases). The CDR3 runs 15 residues. Trimming cost V 4 bases and J 4 bases, with 14 bases left between them. Germline loops: CDR1 MDHEN, CDR2 SYDVKM. The CDR3 loop is CASSSFTGLGNTIYF. CDR3 DNA: TGTGCCAGCAGTTCCTTCACAGGGTTAGGAAACACCATATATTTT.

This clone was detected only once. Different DNA sequences within this sample yield the same CDR3. The V gene is TRBV20-1, the J gene TRBJ1-2; D unresolved. V shed 2 bases and J shed 6 bases, with 7 bases lying between them. The CDR3 covers 11 residues. CDR1 is DFQATT, CDR2 SNEGSKA, per germline (reference sequence). The CDR3 reads CSARPPDGYTF. In nucleotides, the CDR3 is TGCAGTGCTAGACCCCCAGATGGCTACACCTTC.

The chain uses TRBV4-3 and TRBJ1-6, with TRBD1 matching over 9 bases. Germline V gene sequence: CDR1 LGHNA, CDR2 YSLEER. The CDR3 contains 16 residues. The ends lost 0 bases at V and 10 bases at J; junction bases unmatched: 7. The CDR3 reads CASSQEGQGINSPLHF. The DNA of the CDR3 is TGCGCCAGCAGCCAAGAGGGACAGGGCATTAACTCACCCCTCCACTTT.

The chain's CDR3 is CASSLGDSQSYNEQFF. The CDR3 DNA sequence: TGTGCCAGCAGCTTAGGCGACTCCCAGTCCTACAATGAGCAGTTCTTC. The chain couples TRBV7-6 to TRBJ2-1, with D unresolved. Trimming removed 1 base from V and 1 base from J, with 11 bases in between. The CDR3 runs to 16 residues. CDR1 SGHVS and CDR2 FNYEAQ come from the germline V gene.

This rearrangement joins TRBV7-2 to TRBJ1-2; D unclear. The CDR3 consists of 13 residues. The germline V gene encodes CDR1 SGHTA and CDR2 FQGNSA. V gave up 3 bases and J gave up 5 bases, with 10 bases separating them. The CDR3 bases are TGTGCCAGCAGCTTCGACACATCTTATGGCTACACCTTC. This codes for CASSFDTSYGYTF.

The chain joins TRBV28 to TRBJ1-1, with D tentatively TRBD1 (5 bases). V shed 8 bases and J shed 1 base, with 23 bases lying between them. The germline V gene has CDR1 MDHEN and CDR2 SYDVKM. The length of the CDR3 is 17 residues. CDR3: CASGGRRRNWENTEAFF. CDR3 nucleotides: TGTGCCAGCGGGGGGAGAAGACGGAACTGGGAGAACACTGAAGCTTTCTTT.

The rearrangement joins TRBV28 to TRBJ1-5; D remains unclear. Germline CDR1 reads MDHEN; CDR2 reads SYDVKM. This CDR3 has 12 residues. Trimming took off 1 base at V and 5 bases at J, with 3 bases between the two ends. The CDR3 nucleotides read TGTGCCAGCAGTTTATTCGATCAGCCCCAGCATTTT. Amino acids: CASSLFDQPQHF.

V and J are TRBV5-1 and TRBJ2-1; 8 bases match TRBD2. The V gene end was trimmed by 0 bases and the J gene end by 0 bases; junction bases not matched to a gene: 8. Germline V gene sequence: CDR1 SGHRS, CDR2 YFSETQ. The CDR3 has 18 residues. Written as DNA, the CDR3 is TGCGCCAGCAGCTTGGCCATCAGTAGCGGGGCCTCCTACAATGAGCAGTTCTTC. It translates to CASSLAISSGASYNEQFF.

The rearrangement links TRBV4-3 to TRBJ2-3; 7 bases align to TRBD2. The CDR3 covers 16 residues. CDR1 LGHNA and CDR2 YSLEER come from the germline V gene. The V gene end was trimmed by 1 base and the J gene end by 6 bases; junction bases not matched to a gene: 10. The CDR3 nucleotides are TGCGCCAGCAGCCAAGTTAGGCTAGCGGAAACCGATACGCAGTATTTT. This codes for CASSQVRLAETDTQYF.

The chain has TRBV19 and TRBJ2-5; 14 nucleotides match TRBD2. With V trimmed by 5 bases and J by 5 bases, 4 bases remained unmatched. Germline CDR1 LNHDA, CDR2 SQIVND (reference sequence). This CDR3 is built from 15 residues. CDR3 bases: TGTGCCAGTAGTTCGGGACTAGCGGGAGCGGAGACCCAGTACTTC. Residues: CASSSGLAGAETQYF.

The chain links TRBV18 to TRBJ2-7; D may be TRBD1 (5 bases). With 6 bases removed from V and 2 bases from J, the gap between germline ends came to 14 bases. CDR1 KGHSH and CDR2 LQKENI come from the germline V gene. The length of the CDR3 is 14 residues. CDR3 bases: TGTGCCAGCTCGGAACCCCCAGGGACCTACGAGCAGTACTTC. It codes for CASSEPPGTYEQYF.

V and J are TRBV27 and TRBJ2-2; 10 nucleotides align to TRBD2. This CDR3 region has 19 residues. J gave up 4 bases and V 6 bases, and 17 bases lay outside the gene matches. Germline V gene lookup returns CDR1 MNHEY and CDR2 SMNVEV (reference sequence). The CDR3 sequence: CASRGKGASGRTGTGELFF. For the CDR3, the DNA is TGTGCCAGCAGGGGAAAAGGGGCTAGCGGGAGAACGGGCACCGGGGAGCTGTTTTTT.

This clone appeared a few times. The gene calls are TRBV25-1 and TRBJ2-1; possible D gene TRBD1, 5 bases. CDR3 size: 16 residues. Germline CDR1 reads MGHDK; CDR2 reads SYGVNS. The ends were cut back, 6 bases at V and 9 bases at J, with 24 bases in the middle. The CDR3 here is CASRKDTQGRYSEQFF. The CDR3 DNA reads as TGTGCCAGCAGGAAAGACACCCAGGGCAGGTACTCTGAGCAGTTCTTC.

This clone was seen once. V is TRBV3-1 (or the pseudogene TRBV3-2) and J is TRBJ1-2; D might be TRBD1 (5 bases). The CDR3 spans 14 residues. The germline V and J ends were trimmed by 0 bases and 4 bases, with 9 bases remaining between them. Germline assignment: CDR1 LGHDT and CDR2 YNNKEL (reference sequence). In DNA, the CDR3 is TGTGCCAGCAGCCAAGATCGGGGGACCTATGGCTACACCTTC. Amino acids: CASSQDRGTYGYTF.

The CDR3 sequence: CASSPNERGNTGELFF. CDR3 DNA: TGTGCCAGCAGCCCTAATGAGAGAGGGAACACCGGGGAGCTGTTTTTT. V is TRBV7-8 and J is TRBJ2-2; D is ambiguous. The CDR3 extends over 16 amino acids. Germline lookup yields CDR1 SGHVS and CDR2 FQNEAQ. Trimming cost V 5 bases and J 1 base, with 14 bases left between them.

This chain uses TRBV4-1 with TRBJ1-6, with 10 bases matching TRBD1. The trim removed 0 bases at V and 9 bases at J, leaving 2 bases unmatched. CDR3 length equals 15 residues. The V gene's germline CDR1 is MGHRA and CDR2 YSYEKL. The CDR3 protein is CASSQDGQGGSPLHF. CDR3 DNA: TGCGCCAGCAGCCAAGATGGACAGGGGGGTTCACCCCTCCACTTT.

V gene TRBV18 combines with J gene TRBJ1-4, with a tentative D call TRBD1 (6 bases). The CDR3 contains 16 residues. Germline V gives CDR1 KGHSH, CDR2 LQKENI. V was pared by 2 bases and J by 3 bases, with 13 bases between. CDR3 in DNA: TGTGCCAGCTCACCAGGGGGGGCAGGCCCTAATGAAAAACTGTTTTTT. This codes for CASSPGGAGPNEKLFF.

The chain carries TRBV7-9 and TRBJ2-6; 8 nucleotides agree with TRBD2. This CDR3 spans 17 amino acids. Germline CDR1 and CDR2: SEHNR and FQNEAQ (reference sequence). With 6 bases clipped from V and 4 bases from J, the junction kept 11 bases outside the gene matches. Here the CDR3 reads CASRELADLSGANVLTF. The CDR3 coding sequence is TGTGCCAGCAGGGAACTAGCGGACTTATCGGGGGCCAACGTCCTGACTTTC.